The sequence of this TCR beta chain was determined in a study of T-cell memory formation after mild COVID-19. Whole-study results and caveats: Day 15 to 85 contractors were CD4/CD8 balanced; later expanders leaned CD4+. Shrinking CD4+ clones were chiefly CM and EM; CD8+ ones were chiefly EMRA.

Trimming took 6 bases from V and 7 from J; bases not matched to a gene: 13. CDR3 length: 17 amino acids. Germline loops: CDR1 KGHDR, CDR2 SFDVKD. TCRdb analysed the 5' RACE reads with MiXCR anew, one entry per CDR3 protein. This sample has 580,000 or so distinct CDR3 sequences, with roughly 17% found just once. Concerning this clonotype itself: Its specificity is unknown.

This TCR was sampled from an adult woman who had mild COVID-19 (a few samples of this study predate the infection). Cell type and time point are not known. This rearrangement joins TRBV24-1 to TRBJ2-1; 11 bases align to TRBD2. The sample consisted of PBMCs or a T cell subset sorted from them (not recorded which). CDR3 loop: CATSQQVAGGIFNEQFF. The CDR3, as DNA: TGTGCCACCAGTCAGCAGGTAGCGGGAGGGATTTTTAATGAGCAGTTCTTC.